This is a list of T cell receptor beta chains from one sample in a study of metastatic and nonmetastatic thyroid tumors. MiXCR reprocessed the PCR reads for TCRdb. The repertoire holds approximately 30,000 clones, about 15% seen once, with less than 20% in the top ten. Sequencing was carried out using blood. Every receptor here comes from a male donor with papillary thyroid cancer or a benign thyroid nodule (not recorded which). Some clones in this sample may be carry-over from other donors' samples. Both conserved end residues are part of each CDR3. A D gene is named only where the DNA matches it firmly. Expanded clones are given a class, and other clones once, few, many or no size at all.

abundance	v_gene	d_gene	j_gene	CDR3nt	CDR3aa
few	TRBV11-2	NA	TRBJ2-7	TGTGCCAGCAGCTCCGGGACAATTGTCGAGCAGTACTTC	CASSSGTIVEQYF
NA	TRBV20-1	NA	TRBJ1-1	TGCAGTGCCGAACCAACAGTGAACACCGAAGCTTTCTTT	CSAEPTVNTEAFF
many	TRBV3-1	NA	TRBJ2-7	TGTGCCAGCAGCCAAGAAGTCCTAGGGGGGGGAGGTGAGCAGTACTTC	CASSQEVLGGGGEQYF
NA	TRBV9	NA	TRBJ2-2	TGTGCCTGGAGCGTAGACGTCGCGGGGCCCGGGGAGCTGTTTTTT	CAWSVDVAGPGELFF
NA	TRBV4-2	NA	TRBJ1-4	TGTGCCAACAGCCAAGATCGGAATGAAAAACTGTTTTTT	CANSQDRNEKLFF
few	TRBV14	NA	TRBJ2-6	TGTGCCAGCAGCCACGACTCGGGGGCCAGGGATCCTCTGGGCTCTGGGGCCAACGTCCTGACTTTC	CASSHDSGARDPLGSGANVLTF
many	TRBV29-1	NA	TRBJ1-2	TGCAGCGTGTCCGAGGGGGACCTCCAAGGGTATGGCTACACCTTC	CSVSEGDLQGYGYTF
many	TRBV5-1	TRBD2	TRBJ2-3	TGCGCCAGCAGCTTGGCCGTAGCGGGGGGACTACAGACGCAGTATTTT	CASSLAVAGGLQTQYF
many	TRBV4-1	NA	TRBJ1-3	TGCGCCAGCAGCCAGGGCCTGAGCTCTGGAAACACCATATATTTT	CASSQGLSSGNTIYF
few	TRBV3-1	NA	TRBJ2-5	TGTGCCAGCAGCCAAACAATAACTCTAGGGCGGGAGACCCAGTACTTC	CASSQTITLGRETQYF
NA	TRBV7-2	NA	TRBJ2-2	TGTGCCAGTAGCTCACCGGTACTGATAACCGGGGAGCTGTTTTTT	CASSSPVLITGELFF
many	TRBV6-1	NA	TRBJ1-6	TGTGCCAGCAGTGAAGAAGGACGGTATAATTCACCCCTCCACTTT	CASSEEGRYNSPLHF
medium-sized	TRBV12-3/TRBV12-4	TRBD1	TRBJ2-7	TGTGCCAGCAGTAGGGACAGGGGCTACGAGCAGTACTTC	CASSRDRGYEQYF
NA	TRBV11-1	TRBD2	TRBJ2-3	TGTGCCAGCAGCCTTAGCGGGAGGGCCGCAGATACACATTATTTT	CASSLSGRAADTHYF
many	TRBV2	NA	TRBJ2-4	TGTGCCTCCGGTGGTGTAGCCAAAAACATTCAGTACTTC	CASGGVAKNIQYF
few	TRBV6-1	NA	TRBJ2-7	TGTGCCATCAGTAAAAAGTACAGGCGCTCCTACGAGCAGTACTTC	CAISKKYRRSYEQYF
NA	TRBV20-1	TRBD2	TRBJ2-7	TGCAGTGCTAGGGACATCGCTAGCGGGACGGGTGAGCAGTACTTC	CSARDIASGTGEQYF
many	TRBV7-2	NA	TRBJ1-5	TGTGCCAGCAGCTTAGATTATCAGCCCCAGCATTTT	CASSLDYQPQHF
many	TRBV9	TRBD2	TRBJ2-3	TGTGCCAGCAGCGTAGCGGGACTAGTCACAGATACGCAGTATTTT	CASSVAGLVTDTQYF
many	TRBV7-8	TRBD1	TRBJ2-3	TGTGCCAGCTTCATCACCGGGACAGGGGTCACAGATACGCAGTATTTT	CASFITGTGVTDTQYF
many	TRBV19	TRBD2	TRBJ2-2	TGTGCCAGTACTCCTTTCGGACTAGCCGGGGAGCTGTTTTTT	CASTPFGLAGELFF
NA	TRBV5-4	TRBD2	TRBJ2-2	TGTGCCAGCAGCTTGTGTTGGACTAGCGGGAGCCCGTATCGTGACACCGGGGAGCTGTTTTTT	CASSLCWTSGSPYRDTGELFF
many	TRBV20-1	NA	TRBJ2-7	TGCAGTGCTAGCAGGACAGAAGTAAGGATAACGGGATACGAGCAGTACTTC	CSASRTEVRITGYEQYF
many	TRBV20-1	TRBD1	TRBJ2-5	TGCAGTCAGACCCGGGACAGTCAAGAGACCCAGTACTTC	CSQTRDSQETQYF
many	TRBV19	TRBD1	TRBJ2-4	TGTGCCAGTAGTCTTCGGACAGGGTTGGCCAAAAACATTCAGTACTTC	CASSLRTGLAKNIQYF
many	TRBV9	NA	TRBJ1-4	TGTGCCAGCAGCGCCGGGAAAGCGGGCTCTAATGAAAAACTGTTTTTT	CASSAGKAGSNEKLFF
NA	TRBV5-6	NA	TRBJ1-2	TGTGCCAGCAGCTTGGGTTACACGCCATATGGCTACACCTTC	CASSLGYTPYGYTF
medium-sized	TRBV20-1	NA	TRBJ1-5	TGCAGTGCCGGGGGGGGCAATCAGCCCCAGCATTTT	CSAGGGNQPQHF
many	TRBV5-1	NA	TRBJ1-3	TGCGCCAGCAGCCCGGATCCCGGACGGAACTCTGGAAACACCATATATTTT	CASSPDPGRNSGNTIYF
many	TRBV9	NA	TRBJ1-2	TGTGCCAGCAGCCGAGACGCATCTAACTATGGCTACACCTTC	CASSRDASNYGYTF
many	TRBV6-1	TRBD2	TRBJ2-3	TGTGCCAGCACGGCGGGGGGCCCCGCTGGTACGCAGTATTTT	CASTAGGPAGTQYF
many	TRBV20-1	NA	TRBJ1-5	TGCAGTGCTAGAGATTTGCCCCTGGACGGTAGCAATCAGCCCCAGCATTTT	CSARDLPLDGSNQPQHF
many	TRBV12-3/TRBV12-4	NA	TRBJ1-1	TGTGCCAGCAGTTACACAGGGTCGAACACTGAAGCTTTCTTT	CASSYTGSNTEAFF
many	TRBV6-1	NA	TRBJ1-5	TGTGCCAGCAGACCCGACAGCAATCAGCCCCAGCATTTT	CASRPDSNQPQHF
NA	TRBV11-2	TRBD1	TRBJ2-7	TGTGCCAGCAGCTTCCAGGTCGACAGGGCCGAGCAGTACTTC	CASSFQVDRAEQYF
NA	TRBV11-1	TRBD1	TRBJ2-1	TGTGCCAGCAGCCAGGACAGGGGCCCCTACAATGAGCAGTTCTTC	CASSQDRGPYNEQFF
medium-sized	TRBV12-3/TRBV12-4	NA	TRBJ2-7	TGTGCCAGCAGTTTAGGAGGAAGCTCCTACGAGCAGTACTTC	CASSLGGSSYEQYF
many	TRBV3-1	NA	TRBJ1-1	TGTGCCAGCAGCCAAGTACAGGCTGGTTCCACTGAAGCTTTCTTT	CASSQVQAGSTEAFF
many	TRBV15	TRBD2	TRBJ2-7	TGTGCCACCATGCCGGGACTAGCGGACTCGTACGAGCAGTACTTC	CATMPGLADSYEQYF
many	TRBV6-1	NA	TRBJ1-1	TGTGCCAGCAGCCCCCCTTGGGAGATGAACACTGAAGCTTTCTTT	CASSPPWEMNTEAFF
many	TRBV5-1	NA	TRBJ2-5	TGCGCCAGCAGCCCCCCGGACGGAAGCGGAGAGACCCAGTACTTC	CASSPPDGSGETQYF
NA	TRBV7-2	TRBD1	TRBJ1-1	TGTGCCAGCAGCATTGCCGGGACAGGGGATGGGGGAGCTTTCTTT	CASSIAGTGDGGAFF
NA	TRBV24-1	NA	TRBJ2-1	TGTGCCACCAGTCGGTACAATGAGCAGTTCTTC	CATSRYNEQFF